This TCR beta chain is drawn from a study of blood T cell repertoires in COVID-19. Generated by immunoSEQ multiplex PCR, the TCRdb table keeps only in-frame clones and is missing some. The sample carries 150,000 to 200,000 clones, roughly three quarters recorded once. One Seattle source followed patients from active infection through their disease course. The V and J ends lost 4 bases and 0 bases respectively, with 25 bases between them. This CDR3 comprises 20 residues. The germline gives CDR1 MDHEN, CDR2 SYDVKM. This clonotype originated in a woman of 80 years or more with COVID-19, enrolled during active disease. This sequence joins TRBV28 and TRBJ2-1; the D gene is possibly TRBD2 (6 bases). The specimen was peripheral blood. CDR3 coding DNA: TGTGCCAGCAGTTCCACTGAACCGTGGGGGAGGAACTACTCCTACAATGAGCAGTTCTTC. Translation gives CASSSTEPWGRNYSYNEQFF.